The entry below gives a single T cell receptor (beta chain) sequence along with its context. Antigen specificity is unknown. The data are from a study of early T cells in non-severe SARS-CoV-2 infection. Study summary: Sequenced material consisted of bulk RNA (from unsorted whole blood), and chains were unpaired.

CDR3 size: 15 residues. CDR1 is MDHEN, CDR2 SYDVKM, per germline. V was clipped by 5 bases and J by 7 bases; unmatched bases: 7. Study-wide results and limits: VDJdb-based matching was biased toward anti-spike CD8 responses and missed private and CD4 specificities.

Individual cDNA molecules carried attached unique molecular identifiers. TCRdb redid the calling of the 5' RACE reads with MiXCR, one entry per CDR3 protein. The table has 80,000 to 95,000 distinct CDR3 sequences, about 12% seen once. The genes are TRBV28 and TRBJ1-5; the match to TRBD1 covers 11 bases. This clonotype originated in an adult who was a healthcare worker with PCR-confirmed SARS-CoV-2 infection or an uninfected control (not recorded which). Sequences were obtained from whole blood. CDR3 in DNA: TGTGCCAGCAGTCAGGGGACAGGGGGGGGCCAGCCCCAGCATTTT. This sequence encodes CASSQGTGGGQPQHF.